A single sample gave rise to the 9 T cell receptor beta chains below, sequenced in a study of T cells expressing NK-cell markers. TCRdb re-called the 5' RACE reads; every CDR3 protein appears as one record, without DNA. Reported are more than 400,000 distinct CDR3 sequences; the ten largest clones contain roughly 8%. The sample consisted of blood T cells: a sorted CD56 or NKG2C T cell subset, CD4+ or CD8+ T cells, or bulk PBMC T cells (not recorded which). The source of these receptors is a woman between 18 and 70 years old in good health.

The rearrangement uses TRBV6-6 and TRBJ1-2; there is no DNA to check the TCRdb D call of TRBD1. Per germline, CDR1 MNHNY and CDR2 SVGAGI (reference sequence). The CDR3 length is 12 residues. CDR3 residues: CASSPRSGGYTF.

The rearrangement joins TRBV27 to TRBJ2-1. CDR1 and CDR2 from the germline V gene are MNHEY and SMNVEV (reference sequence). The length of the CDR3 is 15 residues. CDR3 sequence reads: CASSLSQTPYNEQFF.

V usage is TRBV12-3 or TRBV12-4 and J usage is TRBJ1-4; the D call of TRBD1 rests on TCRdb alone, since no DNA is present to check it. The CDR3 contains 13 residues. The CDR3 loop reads CASSARQNEKLFF.

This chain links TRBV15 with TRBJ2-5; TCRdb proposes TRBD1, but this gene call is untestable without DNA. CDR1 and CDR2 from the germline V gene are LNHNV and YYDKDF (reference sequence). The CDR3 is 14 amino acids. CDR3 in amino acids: CATSRSGTGETQYF.

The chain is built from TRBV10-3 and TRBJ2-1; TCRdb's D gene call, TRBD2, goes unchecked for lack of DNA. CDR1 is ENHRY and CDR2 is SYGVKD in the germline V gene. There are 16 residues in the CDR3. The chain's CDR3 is CAISEQVPGHPNEQFF.

CDR3: CASSARPTEQFF. The genes are TRBV5-1 and TRBJ2-1. This CDR3 has 12 residues. Germline V gives CDR1 SGHRS, CDR2 YFSETQ.

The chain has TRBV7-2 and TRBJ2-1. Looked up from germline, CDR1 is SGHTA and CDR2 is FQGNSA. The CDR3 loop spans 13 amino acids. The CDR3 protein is CASSFYMWNEQFF.

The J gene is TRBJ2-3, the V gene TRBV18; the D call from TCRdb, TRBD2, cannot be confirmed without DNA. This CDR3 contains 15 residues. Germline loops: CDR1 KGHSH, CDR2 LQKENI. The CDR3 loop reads CASSPGGKATDTQYF.

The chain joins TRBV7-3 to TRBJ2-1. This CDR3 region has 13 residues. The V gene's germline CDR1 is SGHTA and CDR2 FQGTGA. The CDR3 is CASSFTQLNEQFF.